This paragraph reports one T cell receptor beta chain. The V and J ends lost 2 bases and 6 bases, in that order; junction bases with no gene match: 8. Germline V gene lookup returns CDR1 SNHLY and CDR2 FYNNEI. The CDR3 totals 16 residues. Assay used: immunoSEQ multiplex PCR; TCRdb lists only in-frame clones, some missing. The sample records more than 40,000 clones, around 94% being singletons. These data are taken from a study of T cell changes during pregnancy in multiple sclerosis. This chain links TRBV2 with TRBJ2-4; TRBD1 aligns across 9 bases. The specimen was CD4+ T cells from peripheral blood mononuclear cells, collected in the third trimester of pregnancy. The origin of this receptor is a female donor with multiple sclerosis, enrolled in a pregnancy study. The CDR3: CASSERWTGVGNIQYF. The CDR3 nucleotides read TGTGCCAGCAGTGAAAGGTGGACAGGGGTGGGAAACATTCAGTACTTC.